This T cell receptor beta chain comes out of a study of T cell changes during pregnancy in multiple sclerosis. Sequencing used immunoSEQ multiplex PCR; TCRdb keeps in-frame clones, though not all of them. This table has approximately 48,000 clones, 94% appearing once. Trimming took off 4 bases at V and 5 bases at J, with 17 bases between the two ends. The germline V gene has CDR1 MNHEY and CDR2 SVGAGI. The CDR3 has 15 residues. The sequenced sample was CD4+ T cells from peripheral blood mononuclear cells, obtained in the second trimester of pregnancy. This TCR came from a female donor with multiple sclerosis, enrolled in a pregnancy study. The chain uses TRBV6-5 and TRBJ1-1; D gene unclear. In DNA, the CDR3 is TGTGCCAGCAGTTCACGAACGAGGGCCGGGACTGAAGCTTTCTTT. This translates into CASSSRTRAGTEAFF.